What follows are 12 T cell receptor beta chains derived from one specimen sequenced in a study of molecular identifiers for immune sequencing clone quantification. TCRdb re-called the PCR reads through MiXCR, storing one row per CDR3 protein. This sample has about 640,000 distinct CDR3 sequences, with about 20% found just once. The specimen sequenced was naive CD8+ T cells from blood, with Jurkat cell RNA spiked in. As to subset: FACS-sorted CD8+CD4-CCR7+CD45RA+ naive T cells. Every receptor here comes from a human donor in good health. Some libraries in this study had Jurkat cell RNA spiked in.

This clonotype was detected many times. The V gene is TRBV5-4, the J gene TRBJ2-3; tentatively, D is TRBD1 (6 bases). V was cut by 2 bases and J by 4 bases, with 11 bases left in between. Looked up from germline, CDR1 is SGHNT and CDR2 is YYREEE (reference sequence). The CDR3 is made up of 14 amino acids. The CDR3 region has the DNA TGTGCCAGCAGCTTAGGTCAGGGGCCAGATACGCAGTATTTT. Protein: CASSLGQGPDTQYF.

This clonotype was seen many times. The chain recombines TRBV9 with TRBJ1-1; 7 bases map to TRBD1. CDR1 is SGDLS and CDR2 is YYNGEE in the germline V gene. The CDR3 totals 17 residues. After removal of 4 bases from V and 3 bases from J, the junction contained 15 bases not matched to a gene. The CDR3 sequence is CASSPRLSLQGHTEAFF. CDR3 DNA sequence: TGTGCCAGCAGCCCCAGACTCTCCTTACAGGGGCACACTGAAGCTTTCTTT.

In this sample, this clonotype turned up many times. This chain uses TRBV3-1 with TRBJ2-3; D gene ambiguous. The CDR3 consists of 16 residues. Germline values: CDR1 LGHDT, CDR2 YNNKEL (reference sequence). V was trimmed by 1 base and J by 0 bases, leaving 11 bases between them. The chain's CDR3 is CASSQGMIASTDTQYF. DNA for the CDR3: TGTGCCAGCAGCCAAGGAATGATCGCTAGCACAGATACGCAGTATTTT.

Turning to this clonotype: Possible read error: a much larger clone is one base away. The chain couples TRBV6-2 or TRBV6-3 to TRBJ2-7; 8 nucleotides match TRBD2. Germline CDR1 is MNHEY and CDR2 is SVGEGT. This CDR3 region has 11 residues. The CDR3 DNA reads TGTGCCAGCAGTGCGGGAGGAGGGCAGCACTTC. Amino acid sequence: CASSAGGGQHF.

This clonotype was seen only a few times. This chain joins TRBV12-3 or TRBV12-4 and TRBJ1-2; perhaps TRBD1 as D (5 bases). The CDR3 contains 16 residues. V shed 2 bases and J shed 2 bases, with 15 bases lying between them. The CDR3 DNA follows: TGTGCCAGCAGTTTAAGCCTGGACACGGCCAACTATGGCTACACCTTC. Encoded protein: CASSLSLDTANYGYTF.

This clonotype was detected a few times. The chain recombines TRBV5-1 with TRBJ2-7, with no clear D. V dropped 4 bases and J dropped 6 bases, with 11 bases sitting between them. Germline-derived CDR1 and CDR2 are SGHRS and YFSETQ. The CDR3 has 12 residues. The CDR3 loop is CASSISGGEQYF. CDR3 nucleotides: TGCGCCAGCAGCATCTCCGGTGGCGAGCAGTACTTC.

This clonotype was seen ten or more times. The chain carries TRBV29-1 and TRBJ2-1, with D uncertain. This CDR3 has 12 residues. From germline, CDR1 is SQVTM and CDR2 ANQGSEA. Trimming pared 5 bases from V and 4 bases from J, leaving 9 bases between. The CDR3 DNA reads TGCAGCGTTTTTCTGGATTACAATGAGCAGTTCTTC. Its protein is CSVFLDYNEQFF.

A few counts support this clonotype. The chain employs TRBV20-1 and TRBJ2-1, with D perhaps TRBD2 (5 bases). Trimming removed 1 base from V and 0 bases from J, with 7 bases in between. The CDR3 contains 14 residues. Germline V CDR1 and CDR2: DFQATT, SNEGSKA (reference sequence). CDR3: CSARVGSSYNEQFF. In DNA, the CDR3 is TGCAGTGCTAGAGTAGGGAGCTCCTACAATGAGCAGTTCTTC.

With regard to this clonotype: This clone may be a read error of a much larger clone one base away. The V gene is TRBV30, the J gene TRBJ2-4; no clear D gene. Trimming stripped 3 bases from V and 1 base from J, with 16 bases between. In germline, CDR1 is GTSNPN, CDR2 SVGIG (reference sequence). CDR3 length: 16 residues. The DNA for the CDR3 is TGTGCCTGGAGCACAACCGCCACGAGTGCCAAAAACATTCAGTACTTC. Amino acid sequence: CAWSTTATSAKNIQYF.

In this sample, this clonotype turned up many times. The V call is TRBV7-6, the J call TRBJ2-7, with D maybe TRBD2 (6 bases). The germline V and J ends were trimmed by 0 bases and 7 bases, with 13 bases remaining between them. Looked up from germline, CDR1 is SGHVS and CDR2 is FNYEAQ. This CDR3 region has 14 residues. As DNA, the CDR3 is TGTGCCAGCAGCTTAGCCCTACCCGGGAGTGAGCAGTACTTC. Protein: CASSLALPGSEQYF.

This clonotype was seen repeatedly, ten times or more. CDR3: CASSVSGGKETQYF. The DNA of the CDR3 is TGTGCCAGCAGCGTTAGCGGGGGGAAAGAGACCCAGTACTTC. The chain employs TRBV11-2 and TRBJ2-5; 10 bases are a match to TRBD2. CDR3 length: 14 amino acids. The J segment lost 3 bases and the V segment lost 5 bases, leaving 3 bases of the junction unmatched. Per germline, CDR1 SGHAT and CDR2 FQNNGV.

Turning to this clonotype: A much more abundant neighbour one base away suggests this may be a read error. The gene calls are TRBV7-3 and TRBJ2-3; D remains ambiguous. The germline V and J ends were trimmed by 2 bases and 2 bases, with 8 bases remaining between them. Germline assignment: CDR1 SGHTA and CDR2 FQGTGA. The CDR3 extends over 14 amino acids. CDR3 loop: CASSLPLNTDTQYF. Written as DNA, the CDR3 is TGTGCCAGCAGCTTACCCCTTAACACAGATACGCAGTATTTT. The variable domain in full, completed from reference TRBV7-3 and TRBJ2-3, reads GAGVSQTPSNKVTEKGKYVELRCDPISGHTALYWYRQSLGQGPEFLIYFQGTGAADDSGLPNDRFFAVRPEGSVSTLKIQRTERGDSAVYLCASSLPLNTDTQYFGPGTRLTVL.